These 9 T cell receptor beta chains were all obtained from the same sample, sequenced in a study of T cell responses to AZD1222 COVID-19 vaccine. Some clones are missing from TCRdb's copy, which holds only in-frame ones; the method was immunoSEQ multiplex PCR. The top ten hold roughly 10% of the sample, which has over 130,000 clones, about 90% seen once. Sequencing used peripheral blood, obtained 28 days after the second AZD1222 dose. The receptors originated from an adult who received the AZD1222 COVID-19 vaccine.

This chain joins TRBV5-1 and TRBJ1-3; no reliable D call. Per germline, CDR1 SGHRS and CDR2 YFSETQ. There are 16 residues in the CDR3. V was pared by 0 bases and J by 0 bases, with 10 bases between. The CDR3 sequence: CASSLEGTSSGNTIYF. In nucleotides, the CDR3 is TGCGCCAGCAGCTTGGAGGGCACGAGCTCTGGAAACACCATATATTTT.

The V gene is TRBV24-1, the J gene TRBJ1-2; weak D call: TRBD1 (5 bases). Trimming took off 0 bases at V and 13 bases at J, with 11 bases between the two ends. Germline V CDR1 and CDR2: KGHDR, SFDVKD. The CDR3 has 12 residues. The CDR3, as DNA: TGTGCCACCAGTGATTTGTCAGGGATGCGCACCTTC. As protein: CATSDLSGMRTF.

To note about this clone: A read error may produce the germline difference seen at one junction end. This chain uses TRBV7-7 with TRBJ2-5; 9 bases fit TRBD2. The CDR3 spans 15 residues. The germline gives CDR1 SSHAT, CDR2 FNYEAQ (reference sequence). CDR3 in DNA: TGTGCTAGCAGCCAATGGGACGCGGGAGGGGAGACCCAGTACTTC. It translates to CASSQWDAGGETQYF.

V is TRBV4-1 and J is TRBJ2-1, with D possibly matching TRBD1 (5 bases). Germline values: CDR1 MGHRA, CDR2 YSYEKL. The CDR3 consists of 13 residues. With 6 bases removed from V and 8 bases from J, the gap between germline ends came to 14 bases. The chain's CDR3 is CASRLKGSDEQFF. For the CDR3, the DNA is TGCGCCAGCAGACTTAAGGGGTCGGATGAGCAGTTCTTC.

The gene calls are TRBV28 and TRBJ1-2; D is undetermined. The CDR3 runs to 15 residues. The V gene lost 2 bases and the J gene lost 0 bases, with 10 bases spanning the gap. CDR1 and CDR2 (germline): MDHEN, SYDVKM. CDR3 residues: CASSLTVRANYGYTF. CDR3 DNA sequence: TGTGCCAGCAGTTTAACAGTAAGAGCTAACTATGGCTACACCTTC.

The chain has TRBV18 and TRBJ2-1; 7 bases are shared with TRBD2. The CDR3 is 15 residues long. Germline values: CDR1 KGHSH, CDR2 LQKENI. V lost 1 base and J lost 0; bases outside the gene matches: 0. CDR3 in amino acids: CASSPRGSSYNEQFF. CDR3 nucleotides: TGTGCCAGCTCACCACGCGGGAGCTCCTACAATGAGCAGTTCTTC.

The chain recombines TRBV27 with TRBJ2-7; D is perhaps TRBD1 (6 bases). CDR3 length: 15 amino acids. Germline loops: CDR1 MNHEY, CDR2 SMNVEV (reference sequence). Between the trimmed V and J ends, which lost 4 bases and 0 bases, there was a span of 13 bases. The DNA for the CDR3 is TGTGCCAGCAGTTGGGGGCTGGGAAGCTCCTACGAGCAGTACTTC. It encodes CASSWGLGSSYEQYF.

The V gene is TRBV28, the J gene TRBJ1-3; no definite D call. V gave up 3 bases and J gave up 0 bases, with 12 bases separating them. The germline CDR1 and CDR2 sequences are MDHEN and SYDVKM. This CDR3 spans 16 amino acids. CDR3 sequence reads: CASSLDQDFSGNTIYF. The CDR3 coding sequence is TGTGCCAGCAGTTTGGACCAGGATTTCTCTGGAAACACCATATATTTT.

Of note for this clone: Different DNA sequences within this sample yield the same CDR3. The rearrangement links TRBV6-5 to TRBJ1-2, with a possible D match to TRBD1 (5 bases). The ends were cut back, 3 bases at V and 2 bases at J, with 7 bases in the middle. Germline V CDR1 and CDR2: MNHEY, SVGAGI. This CDR3 has 13 residues. CDR3 protein: CASSYGGNYGYTF. The CDR3 region has the DNA TGTGCCAGCAGTTATGGGGGGAACTATGGCTACACCTTC.